This is a list of T cell receptor beta chains from one sample in a study of T-cell reconstitution after alpha-beta-depleted transplantation in children. TCRdb independently ran MiXCR on the PCR reads; one entry per CDR3 protein. The data show 250,000 to 400,000 distinct CDR3 sequences, 20% to 30% seen once. The sample in question was PBMCs, mostly from graft donor cells, obtained 180 days after TCRalphabeta/CD19-depleted stem cell transplant. The receptor source for this set is a male patient aged 5 to 17 who had a stem cell transplant for acute lymphoblastic leukemia, so the T cells may come from the graft donor. CDR3s include the opening cysteine and the closing phenylalanine or tryptophan. Clone size appears in some rows only: once, few, many, or a class for an expanded clone.

J | V | size | CDR3
TRBJ2-7 | TRBV18 | few | CASSPVPGFSYEQYF
TRBJ2-7 | TRBV5-1 | NA | CASNAGTEYEQYF
TRBJ2-1 | TRBV15 | NA | CATSRVQSGISYNEQFF
TRBJ2-1 | TRBV7-3 | few | CASSLIGVAAPSEQFF
TRBJ2-6 | TRBV7-9 | NA | CASSSRTVNIANVLTF
TRBJ1-3 | TRBV7-3 | NA | CASSLTPGSGNTIYF
TRBJ2-7 | TRBV4-1 | few | CASSQGFSGRSYEQYF
TRBJ1-2 | TRBV20-1 | few | CSAKVGVWGYGYTF
TRBJ1-6 | TRBV12-3/TRBV12-4 | few | CAIGSPLHF
TRBJ2-1 | TRBV11-2 | NA | CASSLGLVNEQFF
TRBJ2-5 | TRBV20-1 | few | CSAREGRAGWRETQYF
TRBJ2-6 | TRBV15 | few | CATSRDRDFKVSGANVLTF
TRBJ1-1 | TRBV5-1 | NA | CASSAVGGALTEAFF
TRBJ2-1 | TRBV3-1 | NA | CASSHLAGWGGSYNEQFF
TRBJ2-2 | TRBV6-4 | NA | CASSDSVVTGRTGELFF
TRBJ2-1 | TRBV6-5 | few | CASSYSWISSYNEQFF
TRBJ1-1 | TRBV20-1 | few | CSASVVGAEAFF
TRBJ2-7 | TRBV6-5 | NA | CASSYSTNEQYF
TRBJ2-1 | TRBV5-1 | many | CASSLGQKYNEQFF
TRBJ1-1 | TRBV3-1 | NA | CASSLYGGGNWAFF
TRBJ2-7 | TRBV20-1 | few | CIGRGTDYEQYF
TRBJ1-1 | TRBV29-1 | NA | CSAAERLMSEAFF
TRBJ2-5 | TRBV12-3/TRBV12-4 | NA | CASSLEGAYQETQYF
TRBJ1-1 | TRBV20-1 | NA | CSLRREGWENTEAFF
TRBJ1-1 | TRBV7-9 | few | CASSTVMNTEAFF
TRBJ2-5 | TRBV3-1 | few | CASSQLVRQETQYF
TRBJ2-7 | TRBV25-1 | NA | CASSDLRDRGSYEQYF
TRBJ1-5 | TRBV3-1 | once | CASSQDWDQPQHF
TRBJ2-1 | TRBV5-1 | many | CASRAKDSWKANEQFF
TRBJ2-1 | TRBV1 | few | CTSSRRLHEQFF
TRBJ1-1 | TRBV20-1 | NA | CSARGWANTEAFF
TRBJ2-1 | TRBV12-3/TRBV12-4 | many | CASIGRVSSYNEQFF
TRBJ2-2 | TRBV11-2 | NA | CASSLYARLAGAGLNTGELFF
TRBJ2-7 | TRBV10-3 | few | CAITAGDSYEQYF
TRBJ2-2 | TRBV7-9 | NA | CASTPDASTGELFF
TRBJ1-2 | TRBV9 | NA | CASSVADSVFDYGYTF
TRBJ2-1 | TRBV7-9 | NA | CASSLRREGLNEQFF
TRBJ2-4 | TRBV10-1 | NA | CASSGRGQGWTKNIQYF
TRBJ2-7 | TRBV6-6 | NA | CASLGGSPYEQYF
TRBJ2-7 | TRBV6-5 | few | CASSYGDRDYEQYF